This record looks at one T cell receptor (beta chain) sequence and its context. Its antigen remains unknown. These data originate in a study of CD8 T cells in ankylosing spondylitis. Study-level results: Ankylosing spondylitis blood seemed to carry a telltale TCR beta motif made of fewer than ten highly homologous variants. Reportedly, matched ankylosing spondylitis synovial fluid was significantly enriched for disease-linked clones.

This CDR3 comprises 12 residues. The germline gives CDR1 SGHRS, CDR2 YFSETQ. Trimming cost V 0 bases and J 10 bases, with 8 bases left between them. Each CDR3 protein is one row after TCRdb ran MiXCR on the 5' RACE reads. Of roughly 700,000 distinct CDR3 sequences listed, under 20% were seen once; the top ten hold approximately 18%. The chain has TRBV5-1 and TRBJ2-1, with no clear D. The sequencing sample was made of blood, either unsorted or a sorted T cell fraction (not recorded which). The source of this sequence is a male donor with ankylosing spondylitis. The DNA for the CDR3 is TGCGCCAGCAGCTTGGGCCGCCAAGAGCAGTTCTTC. The encoded protein is CASSLGRQEQFF.